This T cell receptor (beta chain) was sequenced in a study of neurological immune-mediated disorders. Study context: Of the approximately 35 patients who had multiple sclerosis, about 30 had the relapsing-remitting form and 3 had the secondary progressive form.

5'RACE with 10-nucleotide random UMIs generated the cDNA. MiXCR, applied by TCRdb to the 5' RACE reads, yields one record per CDR3 protein. The data contain 55,000 to 75,000 distinct CDR3 sequences, about 2.5% of them singletons. This clonotype was recorded at least ten times. Its antigen is still unknown. The V and J ends lost 5 bases and 0 bases, in that order; junction bases with no gene match: 13. Germline values: CDR1 MNHEY, CDR2 SMNVEV (reference sequence). CDR3 length: 17 residues. Study outcomes and limitations: Healthy controls had more TCR clonal expansion than multiple sclerosis, which showed the least, whereas HTLV-1-associated myelopathy showed the most. The multiple sclerosis repertoire cluster had no clinical or MRI feature associated with it.

This receptor was identified in a man aged 50 to 59 with multiple sclerosis. The rearrangement joins TRBV27 to TRBJ2-7; TRBD1 agrees at 7 bases. Material: PBMCs. The CDR3 loop reads CASSRESTGASSYEQYF. The CDR3 bases are TGTGCCAGCAGTCGAGAGTCCACAGGGGCCAGCTCCTACGAGCAGTACTTC.